The 8 T cell receptor beta chains presented below share a single source sample, sequenced in a study of blood T cells in healthy people across ages. Combining a sample-barcoded 5' primer with a J-beta primer mix, a second PCR ran for about 7 to 11 cycles. TCRdb fed the 5' RACE reads into MiXCR, producing one record per CDR3 protein. The table has about 730,000 distinct CDR3 sequences, 43% seen once. Material for sequencing was blood. These receptors all stem from a woman in her sixties in good health.

The chain links TRBV9 to TRBJ1-2; D is undetermined. CDR3 length: 15 amino acids. Germline V gives CDR1 SGDLS, CDR2 YYNGEE. V was pared by 1 base and J by 0 bases, with 10 bases between. This CDR3 reads CASSVKADANYGYTF. CDR3 DNA: TGTGCCAGCAGCGTAAAGGCGGACGCTAACTATGGCTACACCTTC.

The chain joins TRBV9 to TRBJ1-2, with unresolved D. The V and J ends lost 2 bases and 3 bases respectively, with 5 bases between them. Germline loops: CDR1 SGDLS, CDR2 YYNGEE. CDR3 size: 12 residues. CDR3 in amino acids: CASSVFDYGYTF. The CDR3 coding sequence is TGTGCCAGCAGCGTGTTTGACTATGGCTACACCTTC. Full variable domain (remainder filled in from reference TRBV9 and TRBJ1-2): DSGVTQTPKHLITATGQRVTLRCSPRSGDLSVYWYQQSLDQGLQFLIQYYNGEERAKGNILERFSAQQFPDLHSELNLSSLELGDSALYFCASSVFDYGYTFGSGTRLTVV.

This clonotype was detected ten times or more. The chain combines TRBV10-2 with TRBJ1-2, with D tentatively TRBD1 (5 bases). CDR1 is WSHSY, CDR2 SAAADI, per germline. CDR3 length: 12 amino acids. V lost 6 bases and J lost 4, with 9 bases in between. The CDR3, as DNA: TGCGCCAGCAGAACCGACAGCTATGGCTACACCTTC. Its protein product is CASRTDSYGYTF.

This clonotype was seen only a few times. CDR3 sequence reads: CASSLPLVQETQYF. Here the CDR3 DNA reads TGTGCCAGCAGCTTACCACTAGTTCAGGAGACCCAGTACTTC. The chain recombines TRBV7-8 with TRBJ2-5; D is possibly TRBD2 (5 bases). This CDR3 comprises 14 residues. Trimming stripped 2 bases from V and 5 bases from J, with 12 bases between. Germline V CDR1 and CDR2: SGHVS, FQNEAQ.

This clonotype was detected ten times or more. V gene TRBV7-2 combines with J gene TRBJ1-2, with D hard to call. V was pared by 3 bases and J by 5 bases, with 13 bases between. CDR1 and CDR2 (germline): SGHTA, FQGNSA. The CDR3 loop spans 14 amino acids. The CDR3 DNA reads TGTGCCAGCAGCTTTGGATCGGGATTTTATGGCTACACCTTC. Protein sequence: CASSFGSGFYGYTF.

The V and J genes are TRBV4-1 and TRBJ2-1; 10 bases match TRBD1. The CDR3 totals 16 residues. Germline-derived CDR1 and CDR2 are MGHRA and YSYEKL. The J segment lost 7 bases and the V segment lost 2 bases, leaving 8 bases of the junction unmatched. CDR3 in DNA: TGCGCCAGCAGCCAACCCCGGGACAGGGGTCATAATGAGCAGTTCTTC. Translated: CASSQPRDRGHNEQFF.

This clonotype occurred a few times. V and J are TRBV5-1 and TRBJ2-3; D is perhaps TRBD1 (6 bases). Germline assignment: CDR1 SGHRS and CDR2 YFSETQ. V lost 3 bases, J lost 10 bases, and 15 bases lay in between. This CDR3 is 13 amino acids long. The CDR3 sequence: CASSSSGHRAQYF. CDR3 bases: TGCGCCAGCAGCTCTTCGGGACACCGGGCGCAGTATTTT.

J is TRBJ2-7 and V is TRBV7-9, with 8 bases identical to TRBD1. Trimming removed 3 bases from V and 7 bases from J; junction bases left unmatched: 2. There are 12 residues in the CDR3. Germline assignment: CDR1 SEHNR and CDR2 FQNEAQ (reference sequence). For the CDR3, the DNA is TGTGCCAGCAGCTTTGGACAGGGAGAGCAGTACTTC. This gives the protein CASSFGQGEQYF.